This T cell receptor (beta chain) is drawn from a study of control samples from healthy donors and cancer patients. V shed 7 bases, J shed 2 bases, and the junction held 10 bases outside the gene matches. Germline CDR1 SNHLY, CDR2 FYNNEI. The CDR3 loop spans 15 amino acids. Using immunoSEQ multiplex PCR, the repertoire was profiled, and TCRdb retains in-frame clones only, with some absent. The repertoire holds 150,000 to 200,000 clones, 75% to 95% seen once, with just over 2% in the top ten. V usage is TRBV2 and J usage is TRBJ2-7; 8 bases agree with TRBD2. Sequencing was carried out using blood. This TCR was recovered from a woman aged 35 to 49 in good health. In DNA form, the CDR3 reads TGTGCCAGCACCGCCCGCCTAGCGGGCACCTACGAGCAGTACTTC. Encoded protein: CASTARLAGTYEQYF.